The subject of this entry is one T cell receptor beta chain. Its antigen is still unknown. The data originate from a study of PD-1 blockade in classical Hodgkin lymphoma. Looking at the study overall: The study gave patients nivolumab 3 mg/kg intravenously every 2 weeks. Findings and caveats of the study: Why the repertoires differ is still unclear, perhaps disease activity or prior therapy.

Patients all relapsed after autologous stem cell transplantation, and there was variation in brentuximab vedotin exposure. Germline V gives CDR1 SGHDN, CDR2 FVKESK. This CDR3 region has 14 residues. The V gene lost 0 bases and the J gene lost 8 bases, with 13 bases spanning the gap. Clones were sequenced by immunoSEQ multiplex PCR, and TCRdb holds only the in-frame ones, with some missing. Here the sample spans roughly 100,000 clones, around 89% being singletons. The sequences come from peripheral blood mononuclear cells (PBMCs), collected before the second cycle of nivolumab. The V and J genes are TRBV14 and TRBJ1-2; D gene uncertain. This clonotype was sampled from a human donor with classical Hodgkin lymphoma. The chain's CDR3 is CASSQETERWGYTF. The CDR3 bases are TGTGCCAGCAGCCAAGAGACCGAAAGGTGGGGCTACACCTTC. The full variable domain, its missing parts supplied by reference TRBV14 and TRBJ1-2, is EAGVTQFPSHSVIEKGQTVTLRCDPISGHDNLYWYRRVMGKEIKFLLHFVKESKQDESGMPNNRFLAERTGGTYSTLKVQPAELEDSGVYFCASSQETERWGYTFGSGTRLTVV.